This T cell receptor (beta chain) appears in the sequencing data of a study of blood T cell repertoires in COVID-19 (dated by TCRdb to between 2020 and 2021). Turning to the overall study: Samples covering the acute and convalescent phases of COVID-19 were provided by collaborators in the United States, Italy and Spain. The material from the prospective study consisted of cDNA or gDNA derived from T cells, B-cell-depleted T cells, or PBMCs. Deeply sampled blood TCRbeta repertoires from subjects exposed to, actively infected with, or recovered from COVID-19 were included in the dataset. A freely available public database, intended as a resource for researchers studying the immune response to SARS-CoV-2, is where the repertoires were released. Samples came from the ongoing ImmuneRACE study (first 160 participants) plus 1,254 subjects from 6 global collaborators. The sample metadata nearly always contained a de-identified subject ID, COVID-19 status, age in years and sex. HLA class I and class II types, where available, came from metadata supplied by the sample provider rather than from assay-based typing.

The immunoSEQ Assay, a bias-controlled multiplex PCR, was used to amplify TCRbeta CDR3 regions from genomic DNA. Turning to the authors' computational methods: The number of nucleated cells in each sample was estimated by amplification of reference gene primers within the assay. To quantify the absolute abundance of each unique TCRbeta CDR3 rearrangement, sequence reads were collapsed and filtered. Productive Simpson clonality was computed per sample as the square root of Simpson's diversity index over productive rearrangements. TCRdb obtained this table from immuneACCESS and retained in-frame rearrangements with V and J assigned. These tables miss some clones; where compared with another copy, unresolved V genes account for less than half of the shortfall, and the remainder is unexplained. V and J calls and clone size are copied from that table; D and trimming were computed from the DNA. In all, the sample holds tens of thousands of clones, and roughly 88% of those were seen once. 10% to 15% of the sample rests with the top ten.

The collaborating institutions used their own protocols to collect whole blood in K2EDTA tubes. For TCRbeta analysis, collaborators shipped samples as frozen whole blood, isolated PBMCs, or DNA extracted from either of those sample types. For this clone: Its antigen is unknown. Base-call qualities are not available, and no considerably larger clone is one nucleotide away.

Broader findings and caveats from the paper: Clinical and demographic metadata were provided uncurated, with the amount varying by source and participant.

CDR1 and CDR2, per the germline V gene (reference sequence), are MNHNY and SVGAGI. Trimming removed 6 bases from V and 5 bases from J; the gene matches leave 7 bases unexplained. The CDR3 contains 14 residues, cysteine and phenylalanine counted. The sequence is cut down to CDR3 DNA, 42 bases in frame from base 1. The rearranged chain carries TRBV6-6 and TRBJ2-7; 10 of the junction bases match TRBD1. Sequencing used peripheral blood. The receptor was isolated from a man aged 55 to 69 with active COVID-19. The CDR3 here reads CASSSGQGSHEQYF. The sequenced DNA: TGTGCCAGCAGCTCGGGACAGGGGAGCCACGAGCAGTACTTC.